This paragraph reports one TCR beta chain. Its antigen is still unknown. The table came from immunoSEQ multiplex PCR; TCRdb's copy has only in-frame clones and leaves some out. The sample includes under 35,000 clones, 55% to 70% of them seen just once. The record originates from a study of vaccination effects on CD4 cells after COVID-19. Study-level results: Relatively few convalescent patients took part in the study, which had no early post-infection timepoints. The vaccine-induced clones of healthy vaccinees included only 1 of 255 that cross-reacted with common cold coronaviruses.

The CDR3 loop spans 12 amino acids. Germline values: CDR1 SQVTM, CDR2 ANQGSEA. V gave up 4 bases and J gave up 4 bases, with 10 bases separating them. Peptide-pool stimulation followed by sequencing identified expanded antigen-specific CD4+ clonotypes in the ViraFEST assay. Following 10 days of culture, CD4+ T cells were isolated. The participants, recipients of two vaccine doses, got either BNT162b2 or mRNA-1273. The researchers cultured fewer than 2.5 million PBMC per well with 8 to 10 IU/ml IL-2 and roughly 10 ug/ml peptides. Sequencing was performed on CD4+ T cells from PBMCs cultured with SARS-CoV-2 spike peptides, taken after COVID-19 vaccination. The clonotype comes from a human donor who received a COVID-19 vaccine. The chain couples TRBV29-1 to TRBJ1-2; D call uncertain. The CDR3 loop reads CSVGRAGYGYTF. In DNA, the CDR3 is TGCAGCGTTGGGAGGGCAGGCTATGGCTACACCTTC.